The source of this T cell receptor beta chain is a study of patients and donors after allogeneic stem cell transplantation. The CDR3 is 15 residues long. CDR1 is DFQATT, CDR2 SNEGSKA, per germline (reference sequence). After removal of 6 bases from V and 4 bases from J, the junction contained 9 bases not matched to a gene. TCRdb analysed the RT-PCR reads with MiXCR anew, one entry per CDR3 protein. The table includes about 110,000 distinct CDR3 sequences, 35% detected once. The sequenced sample consisted of blood, either unsorted or a sorted T cell fraction (not recorded which). This clonotype originated in a human donor who was either an allogeneic HSCT recipient or a stem cell or donor lymphocyte infusion donor (not recorded which). It is not recorded whose cells these are; they may come from a transplant donor. The chain is built from TRBV20-1 and TRBJ2-3; 11 positions match TRBD2. The CDR3 bases are TGCAGTGCAGTACTAGCGGGAGTTTCGGCAGATACGCAGTATTTT. Its protein is CSAVLAGVSADTQYF.